These 4 T cell receptor beta chains came from one sample sequenced in a study of blood T cell repertoires in COVID-19. Method: immunoSEQ multiplex PCR; TCRdb's copy keeps in-frame clones and lacks some. The table lists about 120,000 clones, 90% of them singletons, with roughly 5% in the top ten. The sequencing sample was made of peripheral blood. The receptors here all came from a man in his 60s with COVID-19, enrolled during active disease.

The chain joins TRBV12-3 or TRBV12-4 to TRBJ1-2; 10 nucleotides line up with TRBD1. This CDR3 has 13 residues. V gave up 6 bases and J gave up 8 bases; unmatched junction bases: 6. This CDR3 reads CASRPGTGDGYTF. The CDR3 region has the DNA TGTGCCAGCAGGCCCGGGACAGGGGACGGCTACACCTTC.

The J gene is TRBJ2-3, the V gene TRBV29-1; 7 nucleotides match TRBD2. Germline lookup yields CDR1 SQVTM and CDR2 ANQGSEA. V was pared by 1 base and J by 0 bases, with 7 bases of the junction left unmatched. The CDR3 length is 16 residues. The CDR3 here is CSVEGTRDGSTDTQYF. DNA of the CDR3: TGCAGCGTTGAAGGGACTAGGGACGGGAGCACAGATACGCAGTATTTT.

CDR3 DNA sequence: TGTGCCAGCAGTCTGGACAGGGAAGGCTACACCTTC. Its translation is CASSLDREGYTF. The V call is TRBV27, the J call TRBJ1-2; 8 bases line up with TRBD1. V shed 5 bases, J shed 8 bases, and the junction held 4 bases outside the gene matches. CDR3 length: 12 residues. Germline assignment: CDR1 MNHEY and CDR2 SMNVEV (reference sequence).

The chain carries TRBV19 and TRBJ2-2; TRBD1 matches at 9 bases. The germline V gene encodes CDR1 LNHDA and CDR2 SQIVND (reference sequence). J was trimmed by 6 bases and V by 8 bases; bases with no gene match: 13. The CDR3 extends over 16 amino acids. CDR3 DNA: TGTGCCAGTGCAACCGTTACGACAGGGGGACCCGGGGAGCTGTTTTTT. It translates to CASATVTTGGPGELFF.